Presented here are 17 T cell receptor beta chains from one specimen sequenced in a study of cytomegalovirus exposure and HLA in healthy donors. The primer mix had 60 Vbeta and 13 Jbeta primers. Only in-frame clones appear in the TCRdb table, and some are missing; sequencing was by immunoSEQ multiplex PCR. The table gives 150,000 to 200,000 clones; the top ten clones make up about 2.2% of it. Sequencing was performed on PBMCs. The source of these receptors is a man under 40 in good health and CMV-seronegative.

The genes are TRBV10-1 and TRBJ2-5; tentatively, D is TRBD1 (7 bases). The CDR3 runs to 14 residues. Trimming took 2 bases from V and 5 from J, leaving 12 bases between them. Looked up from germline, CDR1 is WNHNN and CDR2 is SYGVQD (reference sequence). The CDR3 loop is CASSEGRGRETQYF. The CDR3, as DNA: TGCGCCAGCAGTGAGGGCAGGGGGAGGGAGACCCAGTACTTC.

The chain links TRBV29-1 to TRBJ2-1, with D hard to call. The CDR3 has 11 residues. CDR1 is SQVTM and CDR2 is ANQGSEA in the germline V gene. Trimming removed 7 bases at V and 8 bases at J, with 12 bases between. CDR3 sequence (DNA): TGCAGCGCCGCGGATTTACATGAGCAGTTCTTC. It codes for CSAADLHEQFF.

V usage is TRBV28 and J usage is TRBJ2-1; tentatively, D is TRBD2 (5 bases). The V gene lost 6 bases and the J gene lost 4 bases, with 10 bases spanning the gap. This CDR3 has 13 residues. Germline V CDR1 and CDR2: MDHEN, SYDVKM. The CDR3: CASSWRTYNEQFF. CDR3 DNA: TGTGCCAGCAGCTGGAGGACTTACAATGAGCAGTTCTTC.

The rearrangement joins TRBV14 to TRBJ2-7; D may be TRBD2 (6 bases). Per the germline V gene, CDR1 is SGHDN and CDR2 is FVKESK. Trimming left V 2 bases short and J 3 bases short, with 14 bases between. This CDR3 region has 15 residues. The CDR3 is CASSQRDWRDYEQYF. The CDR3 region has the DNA TGTGCCAGCAGCCAACGGGACTGGAGGGACTACGAGCAGTACTTC.

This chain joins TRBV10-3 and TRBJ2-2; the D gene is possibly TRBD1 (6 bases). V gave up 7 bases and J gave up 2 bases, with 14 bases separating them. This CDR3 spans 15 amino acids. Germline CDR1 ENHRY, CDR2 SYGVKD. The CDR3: CAITAGDTNTGELFF. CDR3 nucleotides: TGTGCCATCACCGCAGGGGACACTAACACCGGGGAGCTGTTTTTT.

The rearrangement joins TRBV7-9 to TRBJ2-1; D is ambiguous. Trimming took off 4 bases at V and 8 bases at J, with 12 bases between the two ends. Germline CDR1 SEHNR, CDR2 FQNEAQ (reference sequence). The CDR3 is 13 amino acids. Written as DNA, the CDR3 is TGTGCCAGCAGCTCGACTTTGGTGGATGAGCAGTTCTTC. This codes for CASSSTLVDEQFF.

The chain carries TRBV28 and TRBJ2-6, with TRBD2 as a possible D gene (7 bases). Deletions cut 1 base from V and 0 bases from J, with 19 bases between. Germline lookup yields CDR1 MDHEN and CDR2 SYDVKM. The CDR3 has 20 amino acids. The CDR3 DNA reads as TGTGCCAGCAGTTTATCGGCTGGAGGGGGGGCATTCTCTGGGGCCAACGTCCTGACTTTC. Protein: CASSLSAGGGAFSGANVLTF.

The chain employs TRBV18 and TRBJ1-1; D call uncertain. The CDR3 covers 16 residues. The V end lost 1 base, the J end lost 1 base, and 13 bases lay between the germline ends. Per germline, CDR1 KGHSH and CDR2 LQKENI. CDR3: CASSPQTNHGNTEAFF. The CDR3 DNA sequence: TGTGCCAGCTCACCACAAACTAACCATGGGAACACTGAAGCTTTCTTT.

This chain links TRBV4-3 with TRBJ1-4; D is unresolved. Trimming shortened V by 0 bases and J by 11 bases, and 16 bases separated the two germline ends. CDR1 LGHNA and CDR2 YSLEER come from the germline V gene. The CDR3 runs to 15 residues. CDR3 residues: CASSQESNFGRKLFF. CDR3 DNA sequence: TGCGCCAGCAGCCAAGAATCGAATTTTGGGAGGAAACTGTTTTTT.

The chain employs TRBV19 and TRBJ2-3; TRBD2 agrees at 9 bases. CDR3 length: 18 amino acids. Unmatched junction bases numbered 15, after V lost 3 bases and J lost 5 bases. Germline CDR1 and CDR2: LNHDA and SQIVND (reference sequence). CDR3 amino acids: CASSIPKKAGGARDTQYF. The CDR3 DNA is TGTGCCAGTAGTATTCCCAAAAAAGCGGGAGGTGCAAGAGATACGCAGTATTTT.

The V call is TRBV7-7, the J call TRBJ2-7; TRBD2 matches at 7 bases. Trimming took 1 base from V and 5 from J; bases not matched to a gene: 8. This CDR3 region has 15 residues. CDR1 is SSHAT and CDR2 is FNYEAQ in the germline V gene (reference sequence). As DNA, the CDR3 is TGTGCCAGCAGCTTAGGGGGGGGAGGGCCCGACGAGCAGTACTTC. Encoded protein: CASSLGGGGPDEQYF.

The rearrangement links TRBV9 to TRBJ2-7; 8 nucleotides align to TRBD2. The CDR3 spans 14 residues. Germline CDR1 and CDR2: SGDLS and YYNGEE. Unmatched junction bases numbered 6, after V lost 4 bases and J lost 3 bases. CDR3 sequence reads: CASSPGGDNYEQYF. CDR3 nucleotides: TGTGCCAGCAGCCCCGGGGGGGACAACTACGAGCAGTACTTC.

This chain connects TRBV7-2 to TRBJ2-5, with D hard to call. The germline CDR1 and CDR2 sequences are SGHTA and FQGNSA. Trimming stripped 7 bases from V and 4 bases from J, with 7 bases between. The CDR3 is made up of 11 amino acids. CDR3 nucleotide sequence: TGTGCCAGCACCCCCTCAGAGACCCAGTACTTC. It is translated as CASTPSETQYF.

CDR3 nucleotides: TGTGCCAGCAGCTTAGCGGGCGGGGGTGCGGAGACCCAGTACTTC. Protein product: CASSLAGGGAETQYF. This rearrangement joins TRBV7-2 to TRBJ2-5, with 7 bases matching TRBD2. The CDR3 contains 15 residues. The J segment lost 5 bases and the V segment lost 0 bases, leaving 6 bases of the junction unmatched. The germline V gene encodes CDR1 SGHTA and CDR2 FQGNSA.

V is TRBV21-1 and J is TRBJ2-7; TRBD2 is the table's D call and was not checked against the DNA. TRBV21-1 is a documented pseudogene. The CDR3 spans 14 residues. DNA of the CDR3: TGTGCCAGCAGCCCCCGGTTGTTTCGCCACGAGCAGTACTTC. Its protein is CASSPRLFRHEQYF.

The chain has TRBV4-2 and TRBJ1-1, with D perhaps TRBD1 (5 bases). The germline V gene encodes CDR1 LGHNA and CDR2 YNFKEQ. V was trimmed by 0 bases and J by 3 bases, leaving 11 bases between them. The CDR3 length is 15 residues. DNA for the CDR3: TGTGCCAGCAGCCAAGATCGGCAGGGCCACACTGAAGCTTTCTTT. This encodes CASSQDRQGHTEAFF.

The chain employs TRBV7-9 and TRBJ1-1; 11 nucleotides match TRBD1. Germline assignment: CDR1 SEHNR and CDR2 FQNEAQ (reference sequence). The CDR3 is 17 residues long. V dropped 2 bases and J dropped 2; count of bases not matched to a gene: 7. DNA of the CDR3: TGTGCCAGCAGCTTACCGGACAGGGGGCTCCCAAACACTGAAGCTTTCTTT. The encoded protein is CASSLPDRGLPNTEAFF.